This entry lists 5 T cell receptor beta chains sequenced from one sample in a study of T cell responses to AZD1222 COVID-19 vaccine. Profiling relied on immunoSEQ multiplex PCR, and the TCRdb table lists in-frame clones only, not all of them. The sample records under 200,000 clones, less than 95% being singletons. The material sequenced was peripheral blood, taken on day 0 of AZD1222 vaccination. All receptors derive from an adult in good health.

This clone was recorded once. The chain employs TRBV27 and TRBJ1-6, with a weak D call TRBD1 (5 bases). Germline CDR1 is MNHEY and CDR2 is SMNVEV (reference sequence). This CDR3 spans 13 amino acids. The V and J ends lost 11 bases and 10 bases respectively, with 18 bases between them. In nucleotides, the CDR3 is TGTGCCGCGGGGGGGAGGGTGAGGTCACCCCTCCACTTT. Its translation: CAAGGRVRSPLHF.

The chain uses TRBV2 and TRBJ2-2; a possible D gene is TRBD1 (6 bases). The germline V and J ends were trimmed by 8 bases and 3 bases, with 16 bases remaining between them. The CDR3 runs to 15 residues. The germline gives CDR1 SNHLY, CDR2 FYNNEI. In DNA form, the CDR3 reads TGTGCCAGCCGTAAGGGGGATCGGGACACCGGGGAGCTGTTTTTT. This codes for CASRKGDRDTGELFF. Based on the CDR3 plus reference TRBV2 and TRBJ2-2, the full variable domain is EPEVTQTPSHQVTQMGQEVILRCVPISNHLYFYWYRQILGQKVEFLVSFYNNEISEKSEIFDDQFSVERPDGSNFTLKIRSTKLEDSAMYFCASRKGDRDTGELFFGEGSRLTVL.

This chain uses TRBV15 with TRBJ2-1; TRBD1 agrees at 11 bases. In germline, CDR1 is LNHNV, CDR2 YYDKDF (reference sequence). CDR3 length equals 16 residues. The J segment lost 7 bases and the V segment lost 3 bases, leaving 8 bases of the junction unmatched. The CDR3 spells CATSRPEDRGRNEQFF. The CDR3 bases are TGTGCCACCAGCAGGCCGGAGGACAGGGGGCGAAATGAGCAGTTCTTC.

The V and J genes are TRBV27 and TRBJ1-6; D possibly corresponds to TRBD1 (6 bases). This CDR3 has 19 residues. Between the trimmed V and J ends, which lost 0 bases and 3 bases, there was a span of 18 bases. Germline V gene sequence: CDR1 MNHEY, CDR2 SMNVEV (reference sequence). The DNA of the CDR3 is TGTGCCAGCAGTTTATCGTCTCAGGGGCCAGAGCTCTATAATTCACCCCTCCACTTT. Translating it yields CASSLSSQGPELYNSPLHF.

In nucleotides, the CDR3 is TGTGCCAGCAGTCCCCAGGAGTATGGCTACACCTTC. The encoded protein is CASSPQEYGYTF. This chain links TRBV2 with TRBJ1-2; unclear D gene. Per the germline V gene, CDR1 is SNHLY and CDR2 is FYNNEI. The CDR3 extends over 12 amino acids. Trimming cost V 5 bases and J 5 bases, with 9 bases left between them.